The 32 T cell receptor beta chains given below trace back to one sample, sequenced in a study of T cell repertoires in cytomegalovirus infection. Each CDR3 protein is one row after TCRdb ran MiXCR on the reads. This repertoire shows a few hundred thousand distinct CDR3 sequences, about 35% found once; its top ten account for approximately 13%. These receptors have no identified antigens. The specimen was cultured PBMCs, collected from culture after CMV antigen stimulation. Receptors were obtained from a human donor in good health (CMV status not recorded). Some clones in this sample may be carry-over from other donors' samples.

This clonotype was counted only a few times. The J gene is TRBJ1-5, the V gene TRBV7-6; 10 bases map to TRBD1. Trimming at V came to 5 bases and at J to 4 bases, leaving 5 bases not matched to a gene. CDR3 length equals 15 residues. Germline assignment: CDR1 SGHVS and CDR2 FNYEAQ. The CDR3 here is CASSRDRGRNQPQHF. In DNA form, the CDR3 reads TGTGCCAGCAGCCGGGACAGGGGTAGGAATCAGCCCCAGCATTTT.

J is TRBJ2-6 and V is TRBV7-2; D call uncertain. Germline loops: CDR1 SGHTA, CDR2 FQGNSA. Deletions cut 5 bases from V and 4 bases from J, with 6 bases between. This CDR3 spans 13 amino acids. This chain's CDR3 is CASSPRGANVLTF. Here the CDR3 DNA reads TGTGCCAGCAGCCCGAGGGGGGCCAACGTCCTGACTTTC.

V and J are TRBV4-2 and TRBJ2-7; D gene unclear. There are 14 residues in the CDR3. Trimming pared 0 bases from V and 6 bases from J, leaving 12 bases between. In germline, CDR1 is LGHNA, CDR2 YNFKEQ. The CDR3 DNA sequence: TGTGCCAGCAGCCAAGATGGCTTCCCCTTCGAGCAGTACTTC. Protein sequence: CASSQDGFPFEQYF.

V and J are TRBV4-1 and TRBJ2-2; TRBD2 agrees at 10 bases. The CDR3 runs 17 residues. V shed 3 bases and J 0 bases; nucleotides not matched to a gene: 4. Germline V gene sequence: CDR1 MGHRA, CDR2 YSYEKL. CDR3 sequence (DNA): TGCGCCAGCAGCCATACCGGACTAGCGGCGAACACCGGGGAGCTGTTTTTT. As protein: CASSHTGLAANTGELFF.

V and J are TRBV4-3 and TRBJ2-1; D gene unclear. The CDR3 is made up of 13 amino acids. V shed 2 bases and J shed 4 bases, with 6 bases lying between them. Per the germline V gene, CDR1 is LGHNA and CDR2 is YSLEER. The CDR3 DNA is TGCGCCAGCAGCCAATTAGTGTACAATGAGCAGTTCTTC. Its translation: CASSQLVYNEQFF.

This clonotype was observed a few times. The genes are TRBV7-2 and TRBJ2-5; a weak D match, TRBD1 (5 bases). V was trimmed by 0 bases and J by 5 bases, leaving 7 bases between them. The V gene's germline CDR1 is SGHTA and CDR2 FQGNSA. The CDR3 contains 13 residues. CDR3 nucleotide sequence: TGTGCCAGCAGCTTAGCGCCAGGGGAGACCCAGTACTTC. It encodes CASSLAPGETQYF.

Details on this clonotype: One base away lies a much larger clone, so this may be a sequencing read error. The CDR3 DNA reads as TGTGCCAGTAGTCTCAGGGGATCTAGCTCCTTCAATGAGCAGTTCTTC. Residues: CASSLRGSSSFNEQFF. The chain is built from TRBV19 and TRBJ2-1; possibly TRBD1 for D (6 bases). The germline V gene encodes CDR1 LNHDA and CDR2 SQIVND (reference sequence). This CDR3 region has 16 residues.

This clonotype has a count of ten or more. The chain links TRBV7-2 to TRBJ2-1; 12 bases agree with TRBD2. Germline CDR1 SGHTA, CDR2 FQGNSA. V dropped 4 bases and J dropped 14; count of bases not matched to a gene: 15. The CDR3 sequence is 16 residues long. In DNA, the CDR3 is TGTGCCAGCAGCTCGCCCTTAAGACTAGCGGGAGAAGTCGAGTTCTTC. Its translation: CASSSPLRLAGEVEFF.

There are a few counts of this clonotype. This chain joins TRBV12-3 or TRBV12-4 and TRBJ1-6, with a possible D match to TRBD1 (5 bases). The CDR3 has 17 amino acids. V was cut by 8 bases and J by 3 bases, with 20 bases left in between. The CDR3 region is CASSKGYRMNYNSPLHF. In DNA, the CDR3 is TGTGCCAGCTCCAAGGGGTACAGGATGAACTATAATTCACCCCTCCACTTT.

This clonotype has a handful of counts. V and J are TRBV7-2 and TRBJ2-3; weak D call: TRBD2 (5 bases). Germline lookup yields CDR1 SGHTA and CDR2 FQGNSA. Trimming took 1 base from V and 0 from J, leaving 11 bases between them. CDR3 length: 16 amino acids. Here the CDR3 reads CASSLGAGPSTDTQYF. In DNA, the CDR3 is TGTGCCAGCAGCTTAGGGGCGGGTCCTAGCACAGATACGCAGTATTTT.

This clonotype was counted a few times. J is TRBJ1-1 and V is TRBV7-2; D perhaps matches TRBD1 (5 bases). V was cut by 5 bases and J by 4 bases, with 17 bases left in between. CDR1 and CDR2 (germline): SGHTA, FQGNSA. The CDR3 extends over 15 amino acids. In nucleotides, the CDR3 is TGTGCCAGCAGCCCTTTTGAGGGGTTAGGCACTGAAGCTTTCTTT. Amino acid sequence: CASSPFEGLGTEAFF.

The sample holds a few counts of this clonotype. This sequence joins TRBV2 and TRBJ2-1; the D gene is possibly TRBD2 (7 bases). V was shortened by 6 bases and J by 7 bases, with 16 bases between the two germline ends. CDR1 is SNHLY, CDR2 FYNNEI, per germline. This CDR3 contains 14 residues. The CDR3 region is CASRRGEGQNEQFF. The CDR3 DNA is TGTGCCAGCAGGAGGGGGGAGGGCCAGAATGAGCAGTTCTTC.

This clonotype was seen a handful of times. The V gene is TRBV19, the J gene TRBJ1-1; D possibly corresponds to TRBD1 (6 bases). V gave up 5 bases and J gave up 2 bases, with 12 bases separating them. CDR1 and CDR2 (germline): LNHDA, SQIVND (reference sequence). There are 14 residues in the CDR3. The CDR3 nucleotides read TGTGCCAGTAGTCCCGACAGGTTCAACACTGAAGCTTTCTTT. This gives the protein CASSPDRFNTEAFF.

The rearrangement links TRBV7-3 to TRBJ1-1, with 8 bases matching TRBD1. The CDR3 length is 12 residues. From germline, CDR1 is SGHTA and CDR2 FQGTGA. Germline trimming cut 8 bases from V and 7 bases from J; bases unmatched to any gene: 6. The CDR3 DNA is TGTGCCAGCCAGGGACAGGCGTTTGAAGCTTTCTTT. It is translated as CASQGQAFEAFF.

This clonotype was counted between two and nine times. This rearrangement joins TRBV27 to TRBJ2-1; D possibly corresponds to TRBD1 (6 bases). Germline V gene sequence: CDR1 MNHEY, CDR2 SMNVEV (reference sequence). Trimming took 6 bases from V and 5 from J, leaving 17 bases between them. The CDR3 is made up of 15 amino acids. CDR3 sequence: CASSTGQFPNNEQFF. CDR3 nucleotide sequence: TGTGCCAGCAGCACCGGACAGTTTCCAAACAATGAGCAGTTCTTC.

The rearrangement joins TRBV6-6 to TRBJ2-7; 10 bases are shared with TRBD1. The CDR3 has 13 residues. Germline loops: CDR1 MNHNY, CDR2 SVGAGI (reference sequence). The J segment lost 5 bases and the V segment lost 7 bases, leaving 5 bases of the junction unmatched. The CDR3 region is CASNGQGVDEQYV. CDR3 coding DNA: TGTGCCAGCAACGGACAGGGGGTGGACGAGCAGTACGTC.

This clonotype was picked up a small number of times. The genes are TRBV7-9 and TRBJ1-4; maybe TRBD1 (6 bases). This CDR3 is built from 15 residues. Trimming removed 4 bases at V and 2 bases at J, with 11 bases between. The V gene's germline CDR1 is SEHNR and CDR2 FQNEAQ (reference sequence). The CDR3 loop is CASSSTGLTNEKLFF. CDR3 nucleotide sequence: TGTGCCAGCAGCTCTACAGGGTTGACTAATGAAAAACTGTTTTTT.

The chain joins TRBV25-1 to TRBJ2-7; D remains ambiguous. From germline, CDR1 is MGHDK and CDR2 SYGVNS. CDR3 length: 13 residues. Trimming shortened V by 0 bases and J by 6 bases, and 9 bases separated the two germline ends. CDR3 loop: CASSEYVQSEQYF. CDR3 coding DNA: TGTGCCAGCAGTGAATATGTACAGAGCGAGCAGTACTTC.

This sequence joins TRBV23-1 and TRBJ1-5, with D hard to call. TRBV23-1 is known as an ORF, though its function is uncertain. CDR3 length equals 18 residues. V shed 2 bases and J shed 7 bases, with 24 bases lying between them. The CDR3 protein is CASSQALAETASGQPQHF. For the CDR3, the DNA is TGCGCCAGCAGTCAAGCGTTGGCGGAAACGGCTTCGGGGCAGCCCCAGCATTTT.

This clonotype was picked up a small number of times. The genes are TRBV7-2 and TRBJ2-5; 9 bases map to TRBD1. Germline V gene data show CDR1 as SGHTA and CDR2 as FQGNSA. The CDR3 extends over 16 amino acids. The V segment lost 6 bases and the J segment 7 bases; nucleotides outside the gene matches: 15. The CDR3: CASRRRSGTGIATQYF. In DNA form, the CDR3 reads TGTGCCAGCAGAAGACGATCCGGGACAGGGATTGCGACCCAGTACTTC. Full variable domain (outside the CDR3, taken from reference TRBV7-2 and TRBJ2-5): GAGVSQSPSNKVTEKGKDVELRCDPISGHTALYWYRQSLGQGLEFLIYFQGNSAPDKSGLPSDRFSAERTGGSVSTLTIQRTQQEDSAVYLCASRRRSGTGIATQYFGPGTRLLVL.

In this sample, this clonotype turned up a few times. The chain is built from TRBV2 and TRBJ2-5; 9 bases agree with TRBD2. Germline V lookup: CDR1 SNHLY, CDR2 FYNNEI. Unmatched junction bases numbered 9, after V lost 8 bases and J lost 5 bases. This CDR3 has 14 residues. Here the CDR3 DNA reads TGTGCCAGCTGCCAAGCGGGAGGTTTCGAGACCCAGTACTTC. Amino acid sequence: CASCQAGGFETQYF.

The chain links TRBV5-6 to TRBJ1-5; TRBD1 agrees at 12 bases. Germline V gives CDR1 SGHDT, CDR2 YYEEEE. The CDR3 runs 18 residues. Trimming at V came to 4 bases and at J to 2 bases, leaving 10 bases not matched to a gene. This chain's CDR3 is CASSLRDRGHLRNQPQHF. The CDR3 DNA sequence: TGTGCCAGCAGCCTCCGGGACAGGGGGCACTTGCGCAATCAGCCCCAGCATTTT. The full variable domain, in which reference TRBV5-6 and TRBJ1-5 provide the parts outside the CDR3, is DAGVTQSPTHLIKTRGQQVTLRCSPKSGHDTVSWYQQALGQGPQFIFQYYEEEERQRGNFPDRFSGHQFPNYSSELNVNALLLGDSALYLCASSLRDRGHLRNQPQHFGDGTRLSIL.

The V and J genes are TRBV6-2 or TRBV6-3 and TRBJ2-1; 8 bases line up with TRBD2. Per the germline V gene, CDR1 is MNHEY and CDR2 is SVGEGT. V was clipped by 2 bases and J by 4 bases; unmatched bases: 7. The CDR3 covers 16 residues. CDR3 in amino acids: CASSYPTSGTYNEQFF. The CDR3 DNA follows: TGTGCCAGCAGTTACCCTACTAGCGGCACTTACAATGAGCAGTTCTTC.

Ten or more counts support this clonotype. The chain links TRBV7-2 to TRBJ2-1; D unresolved. The germline V gene encodes CDR1 SGHTA and CDR2 FQGNSA. The length of the CDR3 is 11 residues. V gave up 6 bases and J gave up 8 bases, with 8 bases separating them. CDR3 DNA: TGTGCCAGCAGTCAGACCTATGAGCAGTTCTTC. Residues: CASSQTYEQFF.

The chain is built from TRBV25-1 and TRBJ2-1; 12 nucleotides agree with TRBD2. The V and J ends lost 6 bases and 0 bases, in that order; junction bases with no gene match: 3. Germline lookup yields CDR1 MGHDK and CDR2 SYGVNS. CDR3 length equals 16 residues. This chain's CDR3 is CASRKTSGSSYNEQFF. The CDR3 region has the DNA TGTGCCAGCAGGAAGACTAGCGGGAGCTCCTACAATGAGCAGTTCTTC.

This clonotype has only a few counts. The CDR3 loop reads CASSLSGTSGHNEQFF. The CDR3 DNA reads as TGTGCCAGCAGCTTATCCGGGACTAGCGGGCACAATGAGCAGTTCTTC. This chain joins TRBV7-2 and TRBJ2-1; the match to TRBD2 covers 12 bases. Per germline, CDR1 SGHTA and CDR2 FQGNSA. This CDR3 is 16 amino acids long. V trimming: 2 bases; J trimming: 5 bases; junction bases outside the gene matches: 4.

The chain links TRBV4-3 to TRBJ1-2; D possibly corresponds to TRBD1 (5 bases). Germline V gene data show CDR1 as LGHNA and CDR2 as YSLEER. The CDR3 totals 16 residues. Between the trimmed V and J ends, which lost 0 bases and 1 base, there was a span of 12 bases. CDR3 amino acids: CASSQDHQGNNYGYTF. In nucleotides, the CDR3 is TGCGCCAGCAGCCAAGATCATCAGGGCAATAACTATGGCTACACCTTC.

There are a few counts of this clonotype. The chain uses TRBV6-2 or TRBV6-3 and TRBJ1-1; D call uncertain. V was trimmed by 4 bases and J by 3 bases, leaving 6 bases between them. The CDR3 is made up of 12 amino acids. CDR1 and CDR2 (germline): MNHEY, SVGEGT. In nucleotides, the CDR3 is TGTGCCAGCAGTTTACGATACACTGAAGCTTTCTTT. The encoded protein is CASSLRYTEAFF.

This clonotype was counted at least ten times. This rearrangement joins TRBV23-1 to TRBJ2-1, with D perhaps matching TRBD2 (6 bases). TRBV23-1 is annotated as an ORF whose role is uncertain. The CDR3 is made up of 15 amino acids. Trimming took off 7 bases at V and 0 bases at J, with 13 bases between the two ends. In nucleotides, the CDR3 is TGCGCCAGCACGCGGCGGGGCCCCTCCTACAATGAGCAGTTCTTC. Protein: CASTRRGPSYNEQFF.

The chain carries TRBV7-3 and TRBJ2-1; maybe TRBD2 (5 bases). This CDR3 has 17 amino acids. CDR1 is SGHTA, CDR2 FQGTGA, per germline. The ends were cut back, 5 bases at V and 4 bases at J, with 21 bases in the middle. The CDR3 nucleotides read TGTGCCAGCAGCCCCCCCCGTCGACTATCGGTATACAATGAGCAGTTCTTC. It specifies CASSPPRRLSVYNEQFF.

This clonotype came up a few times. V is TRBV7-2 and J is TRBJ2-2; 10 nucleotides agree with TRBD2. The trim removed 3 bases at V and 8 bases at J, leaving 12 bases unmatched. Germline CDR1 reads SGHTA; CDR2 reads FQGNSA. This CDR3 region has 17 residues. The CDR3 DNA reads as TGTGCCAGCAGCTTTGGATCCCGAGGACTAGCGGCTGGGGAGCTGTTTTTT. As protein: CASSFGSRGLAAGELFF.

The table lists this clonotype with many counts. V and J are TRBV28 and TRBJ2-7, with D perhaps TRBD1 or TRBD2 (6 bases each). Trimming left V 6 bases short and J 5 bases short, with 20 bases between. From germline, CDR1 is MDHEN and CDR2 SYDVKM. This CDR3 is built from 15 residues. The CDR3 here is CASSESWAGEDEQYV. The DNA for the CDR3 is TGTGCCAGCAGCGAGAGTTGGGCAGGGGAGGACGAGCAGTACGTC.